Many counts were recorded for the clone carrying this T cell receptor (beta chain). Its antigen is as yet unknown. A template switching step contributed a universal primer site, while unique molecular identifiers were present in the cDNA. TCRdb re-called the 5' RACE reads through MiXCR, storing one row per CDR3 protein. Counted here are hundreds of thousands of distinct CDR3 sequences, 6.1% occurring once; the ten biggest clones make up 1.5% to 2%. The length of the CDR3 is 15 residues. V shed 1 base and J 5 bases; nucleotides not matched to a gene: 4. These data are taken from a study of identical twins. Findings of the study overall: Some out-of-frame alpha sequences were shared by twins, and these showed excess low generation probability.

The chain employs TRBV12-3 or TRBV12-4 and TRBJ1-4, with 7 bases aligning to TRBD1. Sequencing used naive T cells sorted from blood. This TCR was recovered from a man aged 18-30 years in good health. The CDR3 here is CASSLGQGRNEKLFF. In nucleotides, the CDR3 is TGTGCCAGCAGTTTAGGACAGGGTAGGAATGAAAAACTGTTTTTT.